This T cell receptor (beta chain) was sequenced for a study of radiotherapy plus CTLA-4 blockade in lung cancer. Study-level background: Of all patients, approximately 17% responded objectively and around 31% showed disease control. Points from the study as a whole: Some TCR clones had been derived from tumors. These clones expanded in peripheral blood after radiotherapy plus ipilimumab. The best prediction of response reportedly came from early blood T cell clone dynamics, with interferon-beta.

The CDR3 runs to 22 residues. The ends lost 2 bases at V and 2 bases at J; junction bases unmatched: 19. From germline, CDR1 is MNHNS and CDR2 SASEGT. Focal radiation plus CTLA-4 blockade with ipilimumab was given to patients with chemo-refractory metastatic non-small-cell lung cancer. Note on this clone: Its antigen is as yet unknown.

Only in-frame clones appear in the TCRdb table, and some are missing; sequencing was by immunoSEQ multiplex PCR. The table lists approximately 78,000 clones, over 65% of them singletons. The sample here was peripheral blood, taken from a patient treated with radiotherapy plus ipilimumab. The chain links TRBV6-1 to TRBJ2-4; TRBD1 aligns across 12 bases. The TCR sequence derives from a human donor with non-small cell lung cancer who had a complete response to radiotherapy plus ipilimumab. CDR3 bases: TGTGCCAGCAGTGAACAGGGACAGGGGGCGCGGGGACCTGGAGTAACCAAAAACATTCAGTACTTC. Translated: CASSEQGQGARGPGVTKNIQYF.